The 23 T cell receptor beta chains in this list originate from one sample, sequenced in a study of blood T cell repertoires in COVID-19. Using immunoSEQ multiplex PCR, the repertoire was profiled, and TCRdb retains in-frame clones only, with some absent. The sample has more than 110,000 clones, around 82% seen once. The sample taken for sequencing was peripheral blood. The receptors come from a human donor in a cohort sampled during active COVID-19.

The chain joins TRBV7-2 to TRBJ2-1; D remains unclear. The CDR3 totals 12 residues. Germline V gene lookup returns CDR1 SGHTA and CDR2 FQGNSA. Between the trimmed V and J ends, which lost 5 bases and 2 bases, there was a span of 4 bases. The CDR3 nucleotides are TGTGCCAGCAGCCTCCCCTACAATGAGCAGTTCTTC. The encoded protein is CASSLPYNEQFF.

The count of this clone is one. This sequence joins TRBV6-5 and TRBJ1-2; 8 nucleotides match TRBD1. Losses at the gene ends were 0 bases for V and 5 bases for J; bases not matched to a gene: 5. Per germline, CDR1 MNHEY and CDR2 SVGAGI. This CDR3 has 15 amino acids. DNA for the CDR3: TGTGCCAGCAGTTACTCTCCAGGGGGCGCGTATGGCTACACCTTC. This sequence encodes CASSYSPGGAYGYTF.

The chain uses TRBV1 and TRBJ2-7; TRBD1, the D gene given by the table, was not confirmed from the DNA. TRBV1 is noted as a pseudogene. The CDR3 has 13 amino acids. The CDR3 sequence: CTSSGTDFIRQYF. The DNA for the CDR3 is TGCACCAGCAGCGGGACAGACTTTATTAGGCAGTACTTC.

The genes are TRBV27 and TRBJ1-1; D gene ambiguous. V was cut by 3 bases and J by 2 bases, with 7 bases left in between. CDR3 length: 13 amino acids. Looked up from germline, CDR1 is MNHEY and CDR2 is SMNVEV (reference sequence). DNA of the CDR3: TGTGCCAGCAGTTTCAATAGTAACACTGAAGCTTTCTTT. Protein sequence: CASSFNSNTEAFF.

V and J are TRBV10-3 and TRBJ1-2, with D uncertain. The CDR3 has 14 amino acids. V was cut by 7 bases and J by 4 bases, with 16 bases left in between. Germline V gene lookup returns CDR1 ENHRY and CDR2 SYGVKD. CDR3 DNA: TGTGCCATCACCACGGACGGGGAGCCCTATGGCTACACCTTC. This gives the protein CAITTDGEPYGYTF.

This clone was picked up one time. The chain recombines TRBV11-3 with TRBJ2-5; no clear D. Trimming pared 5 bases from V and 9 bases from J, leaving 16 bases between. This CDR3 has 13 amino acids. CDR1 is SGHNT and CDR2 is YENEEA in the germline V gene. The CDR3, as DNA: TGTGCCAGCAGCGCTAGGCGCACTCGCCCCCAGTACTTC. It yields the protein CASSARRTRPQYF.

The rearrangement joins TRBV19 to TRBJ1-6; tentative D call: TRBD1 (6 bases). The CDR3 extends over 16 amino acids. The V end was cut by 5 bases, the J end by 0 bases, with 11 bases between. Per the germline V gene, CDR1 is LNHDA and CDR2 is SQIVND (reference sequence). CDR3 nucleotide sequence: TGTGCCAGTAGTTCACGAGGGGGCTCCTATAATTCACCCCTCCACTTT. Its translation is CASSSRGGSYNSPLHF. The full variable domain, in which reference TRBV19 and TRBJ1-6 provide the parts outside the CDR3, is DGGITQSPKYLFRKEGQNVTLSCEQNLNHDAMYWYRQDPGQGLRLIYYSQIVNDFQKGDIAEGYSVSREKKESFPLTVTSAQKNPTAFYLCASSSRGGSYNSPLHFGNGTRLTVT.

V gene TRBV10-3 combines with J gene TRBJ2-1; 16 bases agree with TRBD2. The CDR3 totals 16 residues. Germline V gene sequence: CDR1 ENHRY, CDR2 SYGVKD. Trimming cost V 10 bases and J 8 bases; bases outside gene matches: 11. The CDR3 region is CATGAGTSGRAHEQFF. CDR3 sequence (DNA): TGTGCCACCGGGGCCGGGACTAGCGGGAGGGCGCATGAGCAGTTCTTC.

For the CDR3, the DNA is TGTGCCAGCAGCTTGAGCCCCGCCACAGATACGCAGTATTTT. Translated: CASSLSPATDTQYF. This chain joins TRBV7-8 and TRBJ2-3, with D unclear. The CDR3 is made up of 14 amino acids. The ends were cut back, 3 bases at V and 2 bases at J, with 9 bases in the middle. Germline V CDR1 and CDR2: SGHVS, FQNEAQ.

The V call is TRBV6-2 or TRBV6-3, the J call TRBJ1-1; 7 nucleotides align to TRBD1. This CDR3 comprises 15 residues. CDR1 is MNHEY, CDR2 SVGEGT, per germline. Trimming cost V 5 bases and J 7 bases; bases outside gene matches: 13. CDR3 in amino acids: CASSTRSTGANEAFF. In DNA form, the CDR3 reads TGTGCCAGCAGTACGCGCTCTACAGGGGCCAATGAAGCTTTCTTT.

The chain has TRBV20-1 and TRBJ1-1; no clear D. Per germline, CDR1 DFQATT and CDR2 SNEGSKA (reference sequence). CDR3 length: 11 residues. The V gene lost 5 bases and the J gene lost 7 bases, with 11 bases spanning the gap. The CDR3 loop reads CSAEGGIEAFF. DNA for the CDR3: TGCAGTGCTGAGGGAGGGATTGAAGCTTTCTTT.

V usage is TRBV7-2 and J usage is TRBJ1-6; D not certain. CDR1 and CDR2 from the germline V gene are SGHTA and FQGNSA. The CDR3 totals 16 residues. V gave up 6 bases and J gave up 5 bases, with 17 bases separating them. The CDR3: CASSLTLGINNSPLHF. DNA for the CDR3: TGTGCCAGCAGTTTAACTCTAGGCATAAATAATTCACCCCTCCACTTT.

The chain recombines TRBV28 with TRBJ1-2; a weak D match, TRBD1 (6 bases). CDR1 is MDHEN and CDR2 is SYDVKM in the germline V gene. The CDR3 has 14 residues. Trimming removed 3 bases from V and 3 bases from J, with 11 bases in between. CDR3 loop: CASSFRGVDYGYTF. The CDR3 DNA sequence: TGTGCCAGCAGTTTCAGGGGAGTCGACTATGGCTACACCTTC.

This sequence joins TRBV5-1 and TRBJ1-2; 11 nucleotides agree with TRBD1. The CDR3 covers 15 residues. Trimming removed 0 bases from V and 8 bases from J; junction bases left unmatched: 6. The germline CDR1 and CDR2 sequences are SGHRS and YFSETQ. The CDR3 loop is CASSLEGQGVTGYTF. The CDR3 bases are TGCGCCAGCAGCTTGGAGGGACAGGGGGTTACGGGCTACACCTTC.

The gene calls are TRBV19 and TRBJ2-6, with D uncertain. There are 15 residues in the CDR3. With 3 bases removed from V and 2 bases from J, the gap between germline ends came to 8 bases. Germline loops: CDR1 LNHDA, CDR2 SQIVND (reference sequence). This CDR3 is CASSIDPAGANVLTF. The CDR3 nucleotides are TGTGCCAGTAGTATCGATCCGGCTGGGGCCAACGTCCTGACTTTC.

The chain joins TRBV5-5 to TRBJ2-3, with 8 nucleotides matching TRBD2. This CDR3 is built from 15 residues. Germline loops: CDR1 SGHKS, CDR2 YYEKEE (reference sequence). With 1 base clipped from V and 6 bases from J, the junction kept 7 bases outside the gene matches. CDR3 DNA: TGTGCCAGCAGCTTGTTAGCGGGAAGGGCGGATACGCAGTATTTT. Translating gives CASSLLAGRADTQYF. The full variable domain, completed using reference TRBV5-5 and TRBJ2-3, is DAGVTQSPTHLIKTRGQQVTLRCSPISGHKSVSWYQQVLGQGPQFIFQYYEKEERGRGNFPDRFSARQFPNYSSELNVNALLLGDSALYLCASSLLAGRADTQYFGPGTRLTVL.

The chain uses TRBV5-1 and TRBJ2-2; 7 bases match TRBD1. The CDR3 runs to 15 residues. The V segment lost 0 bases and the J segment 5 bases; nucleotides outside the gene matches: 4. Germline CDR1 and CDR2: SGHRS and YFSETQ. The CDR3 region has the DNA TGCGCCAGCAGCTTGGAGGGGGCCTTGACCGGGGAGCTGTTTTTT. Protein product: CASSLEGALTGELFF. The entire variable domain, with the rest obtained from reference TRBV5-1 and TRBJ2-2, is as follows: KAGVTQTPRYLIKTRGQQVTLSCSPISGHRSVSWYQQTPGQGLQFLFEYFSETQRNKGNFPGRFSGRQFSNSRSEMNVSTLELGDSALYLCASSLEGALTGELFFGEGSRLTVL.

V and J are TRBV19 and TRBJ2-7, with TRBD1 identical over 9 bases. Germline CDR1 LNHDA, CDR2 SQIVND (reference sequence). J lost 4 bases, V lost 6 bases, and 4 bases had no gene match. The CDR3 runs to 13 residues. Here the CDR3 reads CASSRDREYEQYV. As DNA, the CDR3 is TGTGCCAGTAGCCGGGACAGGGAGTACGAGCAGTACGTC.

This clone was seen a single time. The chain recombines TRBV2 with TRBJ1-4; no definite D call. This CDR3 has 12 amino acids. The germline V and J ends were trimmed by 10 bases and 7 bases, with 13 bases remaining between them. CDR1 SNHLY and CDR2 FYNNEI come from the germline V gene. CDR3 loop: CATRGIAEKLFF. The CDR3 DNA follows: TGTGCCACCCGAGGGATTGCTGAAAAACTGTTTTTT.

This sequence joins TRBV12-5 and TRBJ1-5, with D tentatively TRBD1 (5 bases). Germline V gene sequence: CDR1 LGHNT, CDR2 FRNRAP. There are 17 residues in the CDR3. The ends were cut back, 2 bases at V and 7 bases at J, with 21 bases in the middle. CDR3: CASGLPRYSGLPQPQHF. Here the CDR3 DNA reads TGTGCTAGTGGTTTGCCTAGGTATTCAGGGTTACCCCAGCCCCAGCATTTT.

J is TRBJ2-5 and V is TRBV7-9, with D unclear. V lost 3 bases to trimming and J lost 5 bases, with 10 bases between them. Per germline, CDR1 SEHNR and CDR2 FQNEAQ (reference sequence). CDR3 size: 13 residues. The CDR3 DNA is TGTGCCAGCAGCTTCGGGTTTTTGGAGACCCAGTACTTC. This gives the protein CASSFGFLETQYF.

This chain joins TRBV6-4 and TRBJ1-2; D is unclear. Germline CDR1 is MRHNA and CDR2 is SNTAGT. CDR3 length equals 15 residues. With 3 bases removed from V and 7 bases from J, the gap between germline ends came to 18 bases. CDR3 in DNA: TGTGCCAGCAGTGAGAGAACCCAGGACTTTTCTGGCTACACCTTC. It is translated as CASSERTQDFSGYTF.

The rearrangement uses TRBV11-3 and TRBJ1-3, with D possibly being TRBD1 (5 bases). V was cut by 2 bases and J by 4 bases, with 6 bases left in between. The CDR3 is 13 amino acids. Germline assignment: CDR1 SGHNT and CDR2 YENEEA. In DNA, the CDR3 is TGTGCCAGCAGCTTAAACAGGGGAAACACCATATATTTT. It codes for CASSLNRGNTIYF. The entire variable domain, with the rest obtained from reference TRBV11-3 and TRBJ1-3, is as follows: EAGVVQSPRYKIIEKKQPVAFWCNPISGHNTLYWYLQNLGQGPELLIRYENEEAVDDSQLPKDRFSAERLKGVDSTLKIQPAELGDSAVYLCASSLNRGNTIYFGEGSWLTVV.